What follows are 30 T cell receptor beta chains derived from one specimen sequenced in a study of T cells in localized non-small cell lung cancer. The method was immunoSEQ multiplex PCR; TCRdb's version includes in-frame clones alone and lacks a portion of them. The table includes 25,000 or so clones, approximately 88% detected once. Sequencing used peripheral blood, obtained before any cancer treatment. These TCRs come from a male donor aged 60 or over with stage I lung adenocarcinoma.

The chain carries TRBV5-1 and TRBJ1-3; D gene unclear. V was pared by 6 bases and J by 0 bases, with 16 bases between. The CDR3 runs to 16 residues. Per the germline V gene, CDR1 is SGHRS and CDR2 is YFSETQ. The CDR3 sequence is CASKGVGTSSGNTIYF. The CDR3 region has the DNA TGCGCCAGCAAGGGAGTAGGAACGAGCTCTGGAAACACCATATATTTT.

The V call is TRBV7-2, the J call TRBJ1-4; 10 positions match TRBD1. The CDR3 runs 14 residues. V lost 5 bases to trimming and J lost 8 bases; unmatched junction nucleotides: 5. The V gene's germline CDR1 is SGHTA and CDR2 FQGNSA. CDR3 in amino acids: CASSVGQGVEKLFF. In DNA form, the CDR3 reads TGTGCCAGCAGCGTCGGACAGGGGGTCGAAAAACTGTTTTTT.

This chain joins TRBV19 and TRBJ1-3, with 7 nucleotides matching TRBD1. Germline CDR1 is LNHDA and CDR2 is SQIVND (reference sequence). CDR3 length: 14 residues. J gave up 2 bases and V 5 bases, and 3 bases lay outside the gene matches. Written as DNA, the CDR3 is TGTGCCAGTAGTTTGACAGGGACTGGAAACACCATATATTTT. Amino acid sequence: CASSLTGTGNTIYF.

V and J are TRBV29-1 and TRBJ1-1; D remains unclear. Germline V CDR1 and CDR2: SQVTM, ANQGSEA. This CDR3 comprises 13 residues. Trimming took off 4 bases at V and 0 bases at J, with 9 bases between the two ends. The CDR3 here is CSVARQMNTEAFF. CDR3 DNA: TGCAGCGTTGCTCGTCAGATGAACACTGAAGCTTTCTTT.

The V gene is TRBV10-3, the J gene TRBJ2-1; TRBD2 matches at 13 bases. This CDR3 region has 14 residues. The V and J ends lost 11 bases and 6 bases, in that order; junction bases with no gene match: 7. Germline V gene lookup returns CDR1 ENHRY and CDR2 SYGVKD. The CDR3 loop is CAAHTSGGANEQFF. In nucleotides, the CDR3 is TGTGCCGCGCATACTAGCGGGGGGGCCAATGAGCAGTTCTTC.

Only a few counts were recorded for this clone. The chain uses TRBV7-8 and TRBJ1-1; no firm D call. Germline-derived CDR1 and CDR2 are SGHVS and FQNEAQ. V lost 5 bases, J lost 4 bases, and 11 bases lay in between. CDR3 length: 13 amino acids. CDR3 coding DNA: TGTGCCAGCAGCCTCCGGAGGGCCACTGAAGCTTTCTTT. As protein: CASSLRRATEAFF.

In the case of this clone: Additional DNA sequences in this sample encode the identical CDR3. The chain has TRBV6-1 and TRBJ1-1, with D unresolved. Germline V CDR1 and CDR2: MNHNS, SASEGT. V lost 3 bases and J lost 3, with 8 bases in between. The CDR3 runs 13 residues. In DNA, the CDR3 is TGTGCCAGCAGTGATTCCCACGACACTGAAGCTTTCTTT. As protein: CASSDSHDTEAFF.

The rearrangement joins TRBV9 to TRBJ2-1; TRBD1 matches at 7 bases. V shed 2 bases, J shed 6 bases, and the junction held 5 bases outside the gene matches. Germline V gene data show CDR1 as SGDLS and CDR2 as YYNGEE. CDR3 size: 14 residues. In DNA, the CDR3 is TGTGCCAGCAGCGTTCGGGACAGTTCCAATGAGCAGTTCTTC. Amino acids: CASSVRDSSNEQFF.

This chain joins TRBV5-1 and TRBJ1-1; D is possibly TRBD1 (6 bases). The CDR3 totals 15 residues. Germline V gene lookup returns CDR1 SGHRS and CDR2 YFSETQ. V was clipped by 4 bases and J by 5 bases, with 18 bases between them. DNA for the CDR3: TGCGCCAGCAGCGAGACAGGCCTCCTGGGAACTGAAGCTTTCTTT. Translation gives CASSETGLLGTEAFF.

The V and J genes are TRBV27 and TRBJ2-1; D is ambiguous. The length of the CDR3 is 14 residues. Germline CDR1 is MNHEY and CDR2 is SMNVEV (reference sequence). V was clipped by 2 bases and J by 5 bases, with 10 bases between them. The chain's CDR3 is CASSLAGPNNEQFF. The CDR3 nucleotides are TGTGCCAGCAGTTTAGCTGGACCTAACAATGAGCAGTTCTTC.

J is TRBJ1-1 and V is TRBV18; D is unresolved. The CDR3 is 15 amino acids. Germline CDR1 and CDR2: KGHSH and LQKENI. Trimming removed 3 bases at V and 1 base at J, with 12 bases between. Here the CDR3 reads CASSPHVGENTEAFF. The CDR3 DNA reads TGTGCCAGCTCACCCCACGTCGGGGAGAACACTGAAGCTTTCTTT. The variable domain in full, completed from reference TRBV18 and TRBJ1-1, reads NAGVMQNPRHLVRRRGQEARLRCSPMKGHSHVYWYRQLPEEGLKFMVYLQKENIIDESGMPKERFSAEFPKEGPSILRIQQVVRGDSAAYFCASSPHVGENTEAFFGQGTRLTVV.

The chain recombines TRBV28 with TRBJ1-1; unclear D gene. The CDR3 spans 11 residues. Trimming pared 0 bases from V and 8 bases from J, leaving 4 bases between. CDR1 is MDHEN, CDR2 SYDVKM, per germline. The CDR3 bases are TGTGCCAGCAGTTTATGGTCGGAAGCTTTCTTT. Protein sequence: CASSLWSEAFF. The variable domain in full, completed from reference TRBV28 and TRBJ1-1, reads DVKVTQSSRYLVKRTGEKVFLECVQDMDHENMFWYRQDPGLGLRLIYFSYDVKMKEKGDIPEGYSVSREKKERFSLILESASTNQTSMYLCASSLWSEAFFGQGTRLTVV.

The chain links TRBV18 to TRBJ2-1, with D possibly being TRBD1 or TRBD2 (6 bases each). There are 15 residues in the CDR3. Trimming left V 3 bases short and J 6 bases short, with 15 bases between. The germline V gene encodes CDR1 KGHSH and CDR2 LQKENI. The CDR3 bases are TGTGCCAGCTCACCCCTCGGGGGCGCGGGCAATGAGCAGTTCTTC. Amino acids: CASSPLGGAGNEQFF. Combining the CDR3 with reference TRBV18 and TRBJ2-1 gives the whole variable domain NAGVMQNPRHLVRRRGQEARLRCSPMKGHSHVYWYRQLPEEGLKFMVYLQKENIIDESGMPKERFSAEFPKEGPSILRIQQVVRGDSAAYFCASSPLGGAGNEQFFGPGTRLTVL.

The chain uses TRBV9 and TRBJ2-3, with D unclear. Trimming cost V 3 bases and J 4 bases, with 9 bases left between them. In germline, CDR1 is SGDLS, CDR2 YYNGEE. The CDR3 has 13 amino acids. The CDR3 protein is CASSAIGSDTQYF. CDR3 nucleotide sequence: TGTGCCAGCAGCGCGATCGGGTCAGATACGCAGTATTTT.

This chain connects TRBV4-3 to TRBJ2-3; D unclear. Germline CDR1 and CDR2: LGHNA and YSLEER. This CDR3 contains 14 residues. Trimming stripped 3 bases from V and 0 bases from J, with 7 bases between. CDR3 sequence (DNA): TGCGCCAGCAGCCAGGCACACAGCACAGATACGCAGTATTTT. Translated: CASSQAHSTDTQYF.

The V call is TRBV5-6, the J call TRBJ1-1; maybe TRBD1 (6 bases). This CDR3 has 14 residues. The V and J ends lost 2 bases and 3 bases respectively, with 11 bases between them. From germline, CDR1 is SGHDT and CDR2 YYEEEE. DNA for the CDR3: TGTGCCAGCAGCTTAACAGGGAAGGACACTGAAGCTTTCTTT. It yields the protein CASSLTGKDTEAFF.

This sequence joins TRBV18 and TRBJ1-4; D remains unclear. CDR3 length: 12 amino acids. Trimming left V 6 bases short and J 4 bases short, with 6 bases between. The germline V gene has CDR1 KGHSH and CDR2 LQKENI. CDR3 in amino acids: CASSPINEKLFF. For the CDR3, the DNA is TGTGCCAGCTCGCCTATTAATGAAAAACTGTTTTTT.

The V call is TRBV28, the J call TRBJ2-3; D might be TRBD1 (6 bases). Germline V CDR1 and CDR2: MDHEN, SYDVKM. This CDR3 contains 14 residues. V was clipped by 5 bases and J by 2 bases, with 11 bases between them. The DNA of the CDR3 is TGTGCCAGCAGTCCCCAGGGGACCACAGATACGCAGTATTTT. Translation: CASSPQGTTDTQYF.

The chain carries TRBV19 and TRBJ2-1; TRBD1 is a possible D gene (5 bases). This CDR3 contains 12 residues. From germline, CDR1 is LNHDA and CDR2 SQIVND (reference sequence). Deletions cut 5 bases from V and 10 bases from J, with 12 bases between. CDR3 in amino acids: CASSVKRTEQFF. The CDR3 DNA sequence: TGTGCCAGTAGTGTAAAAAGGACAGAGCAGTTCTTC.

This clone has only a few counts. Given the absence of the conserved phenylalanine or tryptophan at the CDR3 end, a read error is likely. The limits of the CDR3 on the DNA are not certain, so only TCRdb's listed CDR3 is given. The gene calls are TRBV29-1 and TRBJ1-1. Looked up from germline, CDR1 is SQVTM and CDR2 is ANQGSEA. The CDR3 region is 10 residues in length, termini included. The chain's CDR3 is CSVEWGGHTY.

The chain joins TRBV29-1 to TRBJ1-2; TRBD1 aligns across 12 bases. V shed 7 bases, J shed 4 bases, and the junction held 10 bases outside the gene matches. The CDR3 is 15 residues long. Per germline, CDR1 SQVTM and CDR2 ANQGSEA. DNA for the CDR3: TGCAGCGCCGGCGGGACAGGGGGCGAAAGCTATGGCTACACCTTC. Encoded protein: CSAGGTGGESYGYTF.

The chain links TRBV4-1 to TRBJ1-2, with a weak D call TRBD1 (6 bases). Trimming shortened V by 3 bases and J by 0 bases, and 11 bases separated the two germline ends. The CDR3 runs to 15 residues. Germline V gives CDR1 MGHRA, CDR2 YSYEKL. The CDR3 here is CASSQEQGANYGYTF. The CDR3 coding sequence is TGCGCCAGCAGCCAGGAACAGGGCGCTAACTATGGCTACACCTTC.

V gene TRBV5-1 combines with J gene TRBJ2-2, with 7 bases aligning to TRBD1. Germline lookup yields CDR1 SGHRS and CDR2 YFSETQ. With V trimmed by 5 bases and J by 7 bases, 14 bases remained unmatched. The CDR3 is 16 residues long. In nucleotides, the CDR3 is TGCGCCAGCAGAGTCATCCGGGACAGTACGTTCGGGGAGCTGTTTTTT. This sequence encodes CASRVIRDSTFGELFF. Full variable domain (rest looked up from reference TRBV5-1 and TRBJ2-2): KAGVTQTPRYLIKTRGQQVTLSCSPISGHRSVSWYQQTPGQGLQFLFEYFSETQRNKGNFPGRFSGRQFSNSRSEMNVSTLELGDSALYLCASRVIRDSTFGELFFGEGSRLTVL.

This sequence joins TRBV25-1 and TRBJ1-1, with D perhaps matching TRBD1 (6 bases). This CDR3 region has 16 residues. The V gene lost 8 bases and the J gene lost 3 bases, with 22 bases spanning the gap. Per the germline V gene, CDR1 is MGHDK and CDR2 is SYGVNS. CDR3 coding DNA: TGTGCCAGCGAAAAATTAGGGGGGGGCGGATACACTGAAGCTTTCTTT. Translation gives CASEKLGGGGYTEAFF.

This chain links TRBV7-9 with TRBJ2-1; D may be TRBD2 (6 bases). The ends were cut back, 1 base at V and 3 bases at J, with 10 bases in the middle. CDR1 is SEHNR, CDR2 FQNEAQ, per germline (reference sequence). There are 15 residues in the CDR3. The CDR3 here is CASSLGGVLYNEQFF. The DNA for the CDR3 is TGTGCCAGCAGCTTAGGGGGGGTCCTCTACAATGAGCAGTTCTTC.

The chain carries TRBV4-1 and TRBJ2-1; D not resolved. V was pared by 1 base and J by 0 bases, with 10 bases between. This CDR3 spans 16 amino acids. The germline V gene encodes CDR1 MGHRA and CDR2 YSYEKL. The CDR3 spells CASSQVDIVSYNEQFF. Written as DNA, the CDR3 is TGCGCCAGCAGCCAAGTGGATATTGTCTCCTACAATGAGCAGTTCTTC.

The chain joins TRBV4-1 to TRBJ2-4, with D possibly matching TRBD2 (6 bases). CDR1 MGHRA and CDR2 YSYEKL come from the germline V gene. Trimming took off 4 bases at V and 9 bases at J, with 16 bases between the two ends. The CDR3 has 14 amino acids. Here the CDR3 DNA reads TGCGCCAGCAGCCCAGGCGGGACTTTGGGCATTCAGTACTTC. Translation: CASSPGGTLGIQYF.

Here the CDR3 reads CASSLPNESSEQFF. The CDR3 DNA is TGTGCCAGCAGTTTGCCGAACGAGTCGTCAGAGCAGTTCTTC. V gene TRBV28 combines with J gene TRBJ2-1; D remains unclear. Germline V CDR1 and CDR2: MDHEN, SYDVKM. The CDR3 is 14 residues long. V was trimmed by 3 bases and J by 10 bases, leaving 16 bases between them.

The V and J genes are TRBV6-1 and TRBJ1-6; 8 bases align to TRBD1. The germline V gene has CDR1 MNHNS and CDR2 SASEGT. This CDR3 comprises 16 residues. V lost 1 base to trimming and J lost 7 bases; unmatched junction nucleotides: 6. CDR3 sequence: CASSEGTGRRNSPLHF. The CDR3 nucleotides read TGTGCCAGCAGTGAAGGGACAGGGAGGAGGAATTCACCCCTCCACTTT.

CDR3 nucleotides: TGTGCCAGCTCTTTTCTACAGGGGGTTGACACTGAAGCTTTCTTT. This sequence encodes CASSFLQGVDTEAFF. The V and J genes are TRBV18 and TRBJ1-1; 8 nucleotides line up with TRBD1. CDR3 length: 15 residues. V lost 6 bases, J lost 3 bases, and 9 bases stayed unmatched. CDR1 KGHSH and CDR2 LQKENI come from the germline V gene.